The 30 T cell receptor beta chains below all came from one sample that was sequenced in a study of T cell responses to AZD1222 COVID-19 vaccine. Some clones are missing from TCRdb's copy, which holds only in-frame ones; the method was immunoSEQ multiplex PCR. The sample lists about 160,000 clones; around 95% were seen once. The material was peripheral blood, obtained on day 0 of AZD1222 vaccination. These receptors were taken from an adult in good health.

The chain links TRBV7-8 to TRBJ1-6; D is unresolved. The ends were cut back, 3 bases at V and 2 bases at J, with 5 bases in the middle. Germline V CDR1 and CDR2: SGHVS, FQNEAQ. This CDR3 spans 14 amino acids. Here the CDR3 reads CASSLGTYNSPLHF. DNA of the CDR3: TGTGCCAGCAGCTTGGGGACCTATAATTCACCCCTCCACTTT.

The chain links TRBV4-2 to TRBJ2-5, with 12 bases identical to TRBD1. The CDR3 loop spans 16 amino acids. J was trimmed by 5 bases and V by 1 base; bases with no gene match: 5. CDR1 and CDR2 from the germline V gene are LGHNA and YNFKEQ. CDR3 amino acids: CASSQAGTGGGETQYF. DNA for the CDR3: TGTGCCAGCAGCCAAGCCGGGACAGGGGGCGGTGAGACCCAGTACTTC.

The gene calls are TRBV7-2 and TRBJ1-3; TRBD1 matches at 7 bases. CDR1 SGHTA and CDR2 FQGNSA come from the germline V gene. The CDR3 loop spans 16 amino acids. V lost 5 bases, J lost 2 bases, and 9 bases stayed unmatched. CDR3 in amino acids: CASSLRQGRTGNTIYF. The CDR3 DNA is TGTGCCAGCAGCCTGCGACAGGGAAGGACTGGAAACACCATATATTTT.

To note about this clone: A read error may produce the germline difference seen at one junction end. This sequence joins TRBV7-8 and TRBJ2-1; 11 bases map to TRBD2. CDR3 length: 16 residues. CDR1 and CDR2 (germline): SGHVS, FQNEAQ. CDR3 DNA sequence: TGTGCCAGCAGCATAGCGGGGGGGACGACCTACAATGAGCAGTTCTTC. Encoded protein: CASSIAGGTTYNEQFF.

The rearrangement links TRBV11-2 to TRBJ2-2; 7 bases match TRBD2. Germline V gene sequence: CDR1 SGHAT, CDR2 FQNNGV. This CDR3 has 17 residues. V lost 1 base to trimming and J lost 5 bases; unmatched junction nucleotides: 10. In nucleotides, the CDR3 is TGTGCCAGCAGCTTAGTTGGGGCGCTGGGAGGGACCGGGGAGCTGTTTTTT. Protein sequence: CASSLVGALGGTGELFF.

This clone was recorded once. This chain connects TRBV6-1 to TRBJ1-2; 7 bases are a match to TRBD1. Trimming took 2 bases from V and 4 from J; bases not matched to a gene: 7. The CDR3 is 15 amino acids. The V gene's germline CDR1 is MNHNS and CDR2 SASEGT. The CDR3 region has the DNA TGTGCCAGCAGTGAACGAGGGGGCAATAGCTATGGCTACACCTTC. Protein: CASSERGGNSYGYTF.

The chain uses TRBV21-1 and TRBJ2-7; TRBD2 is the table's D call and was not checked against the DNA. TRBV21-1 is tagged as a pseudogene. The length of the CDR3 is 18 residues. In DNA, the CDR3 is TGTGCCAGCAGCCAAACCTTACGGTTCCACGGGAGGGAGAACGAGCAGTACGTC. It codes for CASSQTLRFHGRENEQYV.

The chain uses TRBV2 and TRBJ1-5; TRBD1 matches 7 bases. The CDR3 extends over 14 amino acids. After removal of 10 bases from V and 4 bases from J, the junction contained 10 bases not matched to a gene. Germline CDR1 SNHLY, CDR2 FYNNEI. The CDR3 DNA reads TGTGCCACCACAGAGACAGGGCAAAATCAGCCCCAGCATTTT. Protein: CATTETGQNQPQHF.

The gene calls are TRBV7-2 and TRBJ2-5, with D unresolved. This CDR3 is 14 amino acids long. Trimming removed 1 base at V and 5 bases at J, with 11 bases between. Germline V gene sequence: CDR1 SGHTA, CDR2 FQGNSA. CDR3 nucleotides: TGTGCCAGCAGCTTAGGTTTTCTCCCGGAGACCCAGTACTTC. As protein: CASSLGFLPETQYF.

V and J are TRBV6-5 and TRBJ1-1; D unclear. Germline values: CDR1 MNHEY, CDR2 SVGAGI. The CDR3 runs to 13 residues. V was pared by 6 bases and J by 1 base, with 9 bases between. In nucleotides, the CDR3 is TGTGCCAGCAGCGCACATCCGAACACTGAAGCTTTCTTT. Its protein product is CASSAHPNTEAFF.

The rearrangement uses TRBV2 and TRBJ1-5; D is undetermined. The germline gives CDR1 SNHLY, CDR2 FYNNEI. This CDR3 contains 13 residues. V dropped 3 bases and J dropped 4 bases, with 7 bases sitting between them. The CDR3 is CASSDEINQPQHF. DNA of the CDR3: TGTGCCAGCAGTGATGAAATAAATCAGCCCCAGCATTTT.

The chain carries TRBV27 and TRBJ2-1; 11 bases map to TRBD2. This CDR3 has 16 amino acids. With V trimmed by 0 bases and J by 4 bases, 2 bases remained unmatched. The germline gives CDR1 MNHEY, CDR2 SMNVEV (reference sequence). Here the CDR3 DNA reads TGTGCCAGCAGTTTATCGGGGACTAGCGGATACAATGAGCAGTTCTTC. Amino acids: CASSLSGTSGYNEQFF.

CDR3 DNA: TGCAGCGCCTCCGGGGGAAGCGGAGCTTTCTTT. Translation gives CSASGGSGAFF. V usage is TRBV29-1 and J usage is TRBJ1-1; a weak D match, TRBD1 (5 bases). This CDR3 has 11 residues. V gave up 7 bases and J gave up 10 bases, with 16 bases separating them. Germline loops: CDR1 SQVTM, CDR2 ANQGSEA. The full variable domain, with the rest looked up from reference TRBV29-1 and TRBJ1-1, is SAVISQKPSRDICQRGTSLTIQCQVDSQVTMMFWYRQQPGQSLTLIATANQGSEATYESGFVIDKFPISRPNLTFSTLTVSNMSPEDSSIYLCSASGGSGAFFGQGTRLTVV.

The chain uses TRBV10-3 and TRBJ1-5; weak D call: TRBD1 (6 bases). The CDR3 covers 14 residues. V was pared by 2 bases and J by 1 base, with 6 bases between. The germline V gene encodes CDR1 ENHRY and CDR2 SYGVKD. The CDR3 here is CAISEQGSNQPQHF. CDR3 coding DNA: TGTGCCATCAGTGAGCAGGGGAGCAATCAGCCCCAGCATTTT.

This chain joins TRBV2 and TRBJ2-7; a weak D match, TRBD1 (5 bases). Germline V CDR1 and CDR2: SNHLY, FYNNEI. The CDR3 is 15 residues long. Trimming shortened V by 7 bases and J by 0 bases, and 16 bases separated the two germline ends. CDR3 sequence reads: CASKVVQESSYEQYV. CDR3 coding DNA: TGTGCCAGCAAGGTTGTACAGGAGAGCTCCTACGAGCAGTACGTC.

This chain links TRBV27 with TRBJ2-3; D ambiguous. Germline-derived CDR1 and CDR2 are MNHEY and SMNVEV (reference sequence). V gave up 3 bases and J gave up 2 bases, with 12 bases separating them. The CDR3 spans 15 residues. CDR3 residues: CASSFWPANTDTQYF. DNA for the CDR3: TGTGCCAGCAGTTTTTGGCCGGCAAACACAGATACGCAGTATTTT.

This clone showed up just once. V gene TRBV6-5 combines with J gene TRBJ1-5, with 7 bases that match TRBD1. The germline V gene encodes CDR1 MNHEY and CDR2 SVGAGI. With V trimmed by 10 bases and J by 0 bases, 6 bases remained unmatched. This CDR3 is built from 14 residues. The CDR3 nucleotides are TGTGCCATCGAACAGGGGAATAGCAATCAGCCCCAGCATTTT. Translating gives CAIEQGNSNQPQHF.

Only one count was recorded for this clone. The J gene is TRBJ1-2, the V gene TRBV2, with D uncertain. Germline V gene lookup returns CDR1 SNHLY and CDR2 FYNNEI. Trimming left V 6 bases short and J 3 bases short, with 11 bases between. The CDR3 is 13 amino acids. DNA for the CDR3: TGTGCCAGCAGCTTAGACAAAGACTATGGCTACACCTTC. Protein: CASSLDKDYGYTF.

The J gene is TRBJ1-2, the V gene TRBV28; D perhaps matches TRBD1 (5 bases). The CDR3 is made up of 14 amino acids. The V end was cut by 11 bases, the J end by 2 bases, with 18 bases between. CDR1 and CDR2 (germline): MDHEN, SYDVKM. The CDR3 bases are TGTGCCGCTAGCCAAGCGGGACGGAACTATGGCTACACCTTC. This sequence encodes CAASQAGRNYGYTF.

The chain links TRBV5-8 to TRBJ2-5, with D unclear. The germline V gene encodes CDR1 SGHTS and CDR2 YDEGEE. The V end lost 0 bases, the J end lost 1 base, and 13 bases lay between the germline ends. CDR3 length: 16 amino acids. The CDR3 protein is CASSLARSPIQETQYF. The CDR3 DNA reads TGTGCCAGCAGCTTGGCCAGGTCCCCAATCCAAGAGACCCAGTACTTC.

This sequence joins TRBV12-3 or TRBV12-4 and TRBJ1-4; possible D gene TRBD1, 5 bases. Trimming stripped 8 bases from V and 6 bases from J, with 13 bases between. CDR3 length equals 13 residues. This chain's CDR3 is CASQGRRDEKLFF. CDR3 DNA sequence: TGTGCCAGCCAGGGTCGTCGCGATGAAAAACTGTTTTTT.

J is TRBJ2-2 and V is TRBV12-3 or TRBV12-4; D unclear. This CDR3 is 12 amino acids long. Trimming removed 6 bases from V and 5 bases from J, with 7 bases in between. The CDR3 here is CASRRYTGELFF. The CDR3 nucleotides read TGTGCCAGCAGAAGGTATACCGGGGAGCTGTTTTTT.

The chain recombines TRBV19 with TRBJ2-1, with D perhaps TRBD1 or TRBD2 (6 bases each). Germline V gene lookup returns CDR1 LNHDA and CDR2 SQIVND (reference sequence). The CDR3 totals 14 residues. V was cut by 3 bases and J by 8 bases, with 14 bases left in between. The CDR3 loop is CASSMGAGGDEQFF. CDR3 nucleotide sequence: TGTGCCAGTAGTATGGGGGCCGGCGGGGATGAGCAGTTCTTC.

CDR3: CAISDGRGFTEAFF. CDR3 nucleotide sequence: TGTGCCATCAGTGATGGCAGGGGTTTCACTGAAGCTTTCTTT. V and J are TRBV10-3 and TRBJ1-1, with D maybe TRBD1 (6 bases). Trimming cost V 3 bases and J 4 bases, with 12 bases left between them. Germline CDR1 ENHRY, CDR2 SYGVKD. CDR3 size: 14 residues.

The gene calls are TRBV12-3 or TRBV12-4 and TRBJ1-1; D is possibly TRBD1 (5 bases). V lost 6 bases and J 6 bases, leaving 11 bases between the germline ends. The CDR3 length is 12 residues. The CDR3 DNA follows: TGTGCCAGCAGCCCGGGGGGGGCTGAAGCTTTCTTT. This sequence encodes CASSPGGAEAFF.

The rearrangement links TRBV7-2 to TRBJ2-2; no definite D call. V lost 5 bases to trimming and J lost 5 bases, with 12 bases between them. From germline, CDR1 is SGHTA and CDR2 FQGNSA. The CDR3 totals 14 residues. The DNA of the CDR3 is TGTGCCAGCAGCCTAAGGTGGGCGACCGGGGAGCTGTTTTTT. It is translated as CASSLRWATGELFF.

The chain couples TRBV5-1 to TRBJ2-3; 10 bases are a match to TRBD2. The CDR3 is made up of 16 amino acids. Trimming at V came to 0 bases and at J to 6 bases, leaving 7 bases not matched to a gene. CDR1 and CDR2 from the germline V gene are SGHRS and YFSETQ. The CDR3 region is CASSLASGGQGDTQYF. The CDR3 region has the DNA TGCGCCAGCAGCTTGGCTAGCGGGGGCCAGGGGGATACGCAGTATTTT.

The chain combines TRBV7-2 with TRBJ1-5; D perhaps matches TRBD1 (6 bases). With 5 bases removed from V and 2 bases from J, the gap between germline ends came to 22 bases. The V gene's germline CDR1 is SGHTA and CDR2 FQGNSA. This CDR3 has 18 residues. The CDR3 sequence is CASSIKHTTGTRNQPQHF. The CDR3 DNA reads as TGTGCCAGCAGCATAAAACATACCACAGGGACGCGCAATCAGCCCCAGCATTTT.

This clone appeared a single time. The chain carries TRBV5-6 and TRBJ2-2, with D perhaps matching TRBD1 (5 bases). Trimming cost V 5 bases and J 7 bases, with 9 bases left between them. The germline CDR1 and CDR2 sequences are SGHDT and YYEEEE. CDR3 length equals 12 residues. This chain's CDR3 is CASRAGFGELFF. Written as DNA, the CDR3 is TGTGCCAGCAGAGCAGGGTTCGGGGAGCTGTTTTTT. Supplemented by reference TRBV5-6 and TRBJ2-2, the full variable domain reads DAGVTQSPTHLIKTRGQQVTLRCSPKSGHDTVSWYQQALGQGPQFIFQYYEEEERQRGNFPDRFSGHQFPNYSSELNVNALLLGDSALYLCASRAGFGELFFGEGSRLTVL.

The chain uses TRBV5-1 and TRBJ2-5; 10 nucleotides align to TRBD2. V shed 2 bases and J 4 bases; nucleotides not matched to a gene: 5. The CDR3 covers 15 residues. CDR1 and CDR2 (germline): SGHRS, YFSETQ. The CDR3 DNA follows: TGCGCCAGCAGCTTAAGCTTAGCGGGGGGAGAGACCCAGTACTTC. Translated: CASSLSLAGGETQYF. Full variable domain (rest looked up from reference TRBV5-1 and TRBJ2-5): KAGVTQTPRYLIKTRGQQVTLSCSPISGHRSVSWYQQTPGQGLQFLFEYFSETQRNKGNFPGRFSGRQFSNSRSEMNVSTLELGDSALYLCASSLSLAGGETQYFGPGTRLLVL.